Listed below are T cell receptor beta chains from one sample, sequenced in a study of metastatic and nonmetastatic thyroid tumors. TCRdb called clones again from the PCR reads with MiXCR. The sample has about 93,000 clones; roughly 13% are singletons. Source material: blood. These receptor sequences come from a female donor with papillary thyroid cancer or a benign thyroid nodule (not recorded which). Some clones in this sample may be carry-over from other donors' samples. CDR3s include the opening cysteine and the closing phenylalanine or tryptophan. The order of the fields is J gene, V gene, CDR3 protein.

J gene: TRBJ2-5; V gene: TRBV14; CDR3 protein: CASSPPPGRQETQYF
J gene: TRBJ1-2; V gene: TRBV12-3/TRBV12-4; CDR3 protein: CATRQGFGGYTF
J gene: TRBJ2-7; V gene: TRBV19; CDR3 protein: CASSSRSSSEQYF
J gene: TRBJ2-5; V gene: TRBV28; CDR3 protein: CASSFSTPAIQETQYF
J gene: TRBJ2-7; V gene: TRBV7-9; CDR3 protein: CASSLGGGYEQYF
J gene: TRBJ2-7; V gene: TRBV6-1; CDR3 protein: CASSSGSLSYEQYF
J gene: TRBJ1-4; V gene: TRBV30; CDR3 protein: CAWSVTGGLEKLFF
J gene: TRBJ2-4; V gene: TRBV4-3; CDR3 protein: CASSQDRFSGTTKNIQYF
J gene: TRBJ2-3; V gene: TRBV27; CDR3 protein: CASSSGLAGTDTQYF
J gene: TRBJ2-1; V gene: TRBV4-1; CDR3 protein: CASSQDLRFVGGAGSYEQFF
J gene: TRBJ2-5; V gene: TRBV3-1; CDR3 protein: CASSQDRVQETQYF
J gene: TRBJ2-1; V gene: TRBV5-6; CDR3 protein: CASSLESSWDEQFF
J gene: TRBJ2-5; V gene: TRBV14; CDR3 protein: CASSNRGSVRETQYF
J gene: TRBJ2-1; V gene: TRBV5-1; CDR3 protein: CASTDGAVAYNEQFF
J gene: TRBJ2-5; V gene: TRBV6-2/TRBV6-3; CDR3 protein: CASRDPTGAQYF
J gene: TRBJ2-2; V gene: TRBV11-1; CDR3 protein: CASSPGLAGGSTGELFF
J gene: TRBJ2-3; V gene: TRBV20-1; CDR3 protein: CSARGWTSGRGSTDTQYF
J gene: TRBJ2-1; V gene: TRBV16; CDR3 protein: CASSRIVVNEQFF
J gene: TRBJ2-1; V gene: TRBV20-1; CDR3 protein: CSAGTSGIFYNEQFF
J gene: TRBJ2-3; V gene: TRBV29-1; CDR3 protein: CSVLIISGRAVDTQYF
J gene: TRBJ1-2; V gene: TRBV5-1; CDR3 protein: CASSPTVYYGYTF
J gene: TRBJ2-2; V gene: TRBV9; CDR3 protein: CASSVPWSGGTGELFF
J gene: TRBJ2-7; V gene: TRBV6-2/TRBV6-3; CDR3 protein: CASSFSYEQYF
J gene: TRBJ1-2; V gene: TRBV4-3; CDR3 protein: CASSQDYGQGDGYTF
J gene: TRBJ1-5; V gene: TRBV28; CDR3 protein: CASSLYRQPQHF
J gene: TRBJ1-2; V gene: TRBV4-3; CDR3 protein: CASSHDRGSNYGYTF
J gene: TRBJ2-7; V gene: TRBV30; CDR3 protein: CAWSVSSNEQYF
J gene: TRBJ1-1; V gene: TRBV3-1; CDR3 protein: CASSQASGLRTEAFF
J gene: TRBJ2-6; V gene: TRBV28; CDR3 protein: CASSFFGGAGANVLTF
J gene: TRBJ2-5; V gene: TRBV6-6; CDR3 protein: CASSYVDSYQETQYF
J gene: TRBJ2-3; V gene: TRBV12-3/TRBV12-4; CDR3 protein: CASSFVGSTDTQYF
J gene: TRBJ1-1; V gene: TRBV2; CDR3 protein: CASKEGQQAFF
J gene: TRBJ2-2; V gene: TRBV6-1; CDR3 protein: CASSRASRGELFF
J gene: TRBJ2-5; V gene: TRBV18; CDR3 protein: CASSPTGTVQETQYF
J gene: TRBJ2-5; V gene: TRBV24-1; CDR3 protein: CATSDRSSGSVVLETQYF
J gene: TRBJ1-4; V gene: TRBV12-3/TRBV12-4; CDR3 protein: CASMTPREAMKLFF
J gene: TRBJ2-7; V gene: TRBV18; CDR3 protein: CASSPEGEAWGEQYF
J gene: TRBJ2-3; V gene: TRBV9; CDR3 protein: CASSVASGKPDRTDTQYF
J gene: TRBJ2-1; V gene: TRBV28; CDR3 protein: CASSPSGTIQNEQFF
J gene: TRBJ1-6; V gene: TRBV7-6; CDR3 protein: CASSLALSSYNSPLHF
J gene: TRBJ1-2; V gene: TRBV11-2; CDR3 protein: CASSSPLVGPRYTF
J gene: TRBJ2-5; V gene: TRBV3-1; CDR3 protein: CASSQGTSGPETQYF
J gene: TRBJ2-4; V gene: TRBV7-2; CDR3 protein: CASSNSGGIAKNIQYF
J gene: TRBJ2-5; V gene: TRBV2; CDR3 protein: CASSTGAGETQYF
J gene: TRBJ2-3; V gene: TRBV3-1; CDR3 protein: CASSQDSFVLSTDTQYF
J gene: TRBJ2-7; V gene: TRBV11-2; CDR3 protein: CASSLEGTSYEQYF
J gene: TRBJ2-7; V gene: TRBV6-2/TRBV6-3; CDR3 protein: CASSYPSWGDYEQYF
J gene: TRBJ2-7; V gene: TRBV11-2; CDR3 protein: CASSLSHGGSSYEQYF
J gene: TRBJ2-1; V gene: TRBV27; CDR3 protein: CASSLSLGGGDEQFF
J gene: TRBJ2-5; V gene: TRBV6-5; CDR3 protein: CASSYGGIGWETQYF
J gene: TRBJ2-3; V gene: TRBV20-1; CDR3 protein: CSATGSSGTPTPTDTQYF
J gene: TRBJ2-5; V gene: TRBV5-6; CDR3 protein: CASSNWGAGGQETQYF
J gene: TRBJ2-5; V gene: TRBV30; CDR3 protein: CAWMGGTGRDRGLQETQYF
J gene: TRBJ1-6; V gene: TRBV7-6; CDR3 protein: CASSFGKGVNSPLHF
J gene: TRBJ1-5; V gene: TRBV19; CDR3 protein: CASSLDRGNQPQHF
J gene: TRBJ1-2; V gene: TRBV6-1; CDR3 protein: CASSPGQGDGYTF